This T cell receptor (beta chain) was identified during a study of shared clonotypes between healthy human individuals. Naivety among CD8 cells was defined by CD45RO negativity and positive CCR7 selection, thereby excluding terminally differentiated effector memory CD45RA+ cells. Healthy and HIV-negative, the adult donors had no recent acute infections or vaccinations. Several immunoSEQ plates held equal portions of the genomic DNA taken from each subset. TCRdb's copy holds only in-frame clones and misses some; the assay was immunoSEQ multiplex PCR. The sample shows around 580,000 clones, nearly 98% of them seen only once. V gave up 4 bases and J gave up 6 bases, with 16 bases separating them. Germline assignment: CDR1 MNHEY and CDR2 SMNVEV (reference sequence). The CDR3 has 15 residues.

The sample was naive CD8+ T cells sorted from blood. V is TRBV27 and J is TRBJ2-1; D may be TRBD1 (6 bases). This receptor was taken from a man aged 25-40 years in good health. The CDR3 is CASSSGTSPFNEQFF. In DNA form, the CDR3 reads TGTGCCAGCAGTTCCGGGACATCCCCTTTCAATGAGCAGTTCTTC.